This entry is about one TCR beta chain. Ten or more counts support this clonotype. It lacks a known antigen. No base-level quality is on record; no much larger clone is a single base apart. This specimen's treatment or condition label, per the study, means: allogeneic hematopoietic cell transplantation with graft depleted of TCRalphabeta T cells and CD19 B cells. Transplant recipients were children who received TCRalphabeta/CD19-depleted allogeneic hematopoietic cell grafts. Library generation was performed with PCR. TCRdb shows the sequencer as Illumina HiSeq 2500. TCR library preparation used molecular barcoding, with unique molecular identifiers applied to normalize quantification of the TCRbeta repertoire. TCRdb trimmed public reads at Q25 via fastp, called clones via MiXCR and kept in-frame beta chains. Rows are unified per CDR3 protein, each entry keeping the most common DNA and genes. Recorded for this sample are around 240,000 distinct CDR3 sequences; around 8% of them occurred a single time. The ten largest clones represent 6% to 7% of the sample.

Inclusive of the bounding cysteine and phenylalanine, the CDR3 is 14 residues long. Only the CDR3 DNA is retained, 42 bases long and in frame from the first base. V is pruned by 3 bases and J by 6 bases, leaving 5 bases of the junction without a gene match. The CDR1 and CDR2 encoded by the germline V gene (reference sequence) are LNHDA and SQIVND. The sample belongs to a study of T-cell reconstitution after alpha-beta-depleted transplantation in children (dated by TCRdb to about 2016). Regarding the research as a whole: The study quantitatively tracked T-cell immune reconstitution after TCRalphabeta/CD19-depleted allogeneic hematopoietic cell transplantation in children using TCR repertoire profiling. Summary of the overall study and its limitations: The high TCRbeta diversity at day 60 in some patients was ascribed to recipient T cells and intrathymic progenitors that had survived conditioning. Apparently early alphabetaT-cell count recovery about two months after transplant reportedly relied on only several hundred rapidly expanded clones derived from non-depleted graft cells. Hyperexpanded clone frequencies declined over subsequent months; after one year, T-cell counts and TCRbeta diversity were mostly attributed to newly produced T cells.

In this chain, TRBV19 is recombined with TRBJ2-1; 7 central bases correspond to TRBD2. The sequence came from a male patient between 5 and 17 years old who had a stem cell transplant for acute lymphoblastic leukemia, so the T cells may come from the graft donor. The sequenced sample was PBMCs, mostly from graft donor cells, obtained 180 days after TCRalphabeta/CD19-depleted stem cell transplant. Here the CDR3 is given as CASSISSGFNEQFF. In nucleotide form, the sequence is TGTGCCAGTAGTATCTCTAGCGGATTCAATGAGCAGTTCTTC.